Following are 28 T cell receptor beta chains from one sample sequenced in a study of T-cell memory formation after mild COVID-19. TCRdb used MiXCR to reprocess the 5' RACE reads, holding one entry per CDR3 protein. The table lists approximately 490,000 distinct CDR3 sequences, over 20% of them singletons. The source material was PBMCs or a T cell subset sorted from them (not recorded which). The receptors here all came from an adult woman who had mild COVID-19 (a few samples of this study predate the infection). Cell type and time point are not known.

This clonotype has just a few counts. The rearrangement links TRBV12-3 or TRBV12-4 to TRBJ2-7, with D possibly TRBD1 on 5 matching bases. Trimming removed 5 bases at V and 2 bases at J, with 10 bases between. This CDR3 contains 13 residues. The CDR3 DNA sequence: TGTGCCAGCAGTAGGGGTCCCGCCTACGAGCAGTACTTC. This sequence encodes CASSRGPAYEQYF.

This clonotype was seen a few times. The V and J genes are TRBV5-4 and TRBJ2-7; no clear D. Trimming left V 0 bases short and J 0 bases short, with 10 bases between. This CDR3 region has 15 residues. CDR1 and CDR2 from the germline V gene are SGHNT and YYREEE (reference sequence). The CDR3: CASSLGGLSSYEQYF. The CDR3, as DNA: TGTGCCAGCAGCTTGGGCGGTCTTAGCTCCTACGAGCAGTACTTC.

This clonotype was seen more than once but under ten times. The chain recombines TRBV20-1 with TRBJ2-3; D call uncertain. The V end was cut by 5 bases, the J end by 0 bases, with 9 bases between. Germline values: CDR1 DFQATT, CDR2 SNEGSKA (reference sequence). The CDR3 totals 13 residues. Here the CDR3 reads CSAQGSSTDTQYF. CDR3 DNA sequence: TGCAGTGCTCAAGGCTCTAGCACAGATACGCAGTATTTT.

This clonotype was picked up a small number of times. The rearrangement links TRBV7-3 to TRBJ1-1; no definite D call. Trimming took 3 bases from V and 1 from J, leaving 12 bases between them. Per germline, CDR1 SGHTA and CDR2 FQGTGA. The CDR3 has 15 amino acids. In DNA, the CDR3 is TGTGCCAGCAGCTTTATCCGGCCACCGAACACTGAAGCTTTCTTT. The encoded protein is CASSFIRPPNTEAFF.

This CDR3 reads CASSDGQGQNYGYTF. CDR3 in DNA: TGTGCCAGCAGTGATGGACAGGGGCAGAACTATGGCTACACCTTC. The chain has TRBV2 and TRBJ1-2; 9 bases are a match to TRBD1. V lost 3 bases and J lost 2; bases outside the gene matches: 4. CDR3 length: 15 amino acids. The germline V gene encodes CDR1 SNHLY and CDR2 FYNNEI.

A few counts support this clonotype. The chain recombines TRBV12-3 or TRBV12-4 with TRBJ2-7, with 9 positions matching TRBD2. CDR3 length: 15 residues. V gave up 2 bases and J gave up 5 bases; unmatched junction bases: 7. The CDR3, as DNA: TGTGCCAGCAGTTTACGGCGGGGGGGCGTCAACGAGCAGTACTTC. Amino acids: CASSLRRGGVNEQYF.

CDR3 bases: TGCAGCGTACGCAGGGGGCTAACGGGAAACACCATATATTTT. Protein: CSVRRGLTGNTIYF. V and J are TRBV29-1 and TRBJ1-3; 8 bases align to TRBD1. V shed 6 bases, J shed 4 bases, and the junction held 8 bases outside the gene matches. Per the germline V gene, CDR1 is SQVTM and CDR2 is ANQGSEA. The length of the CDR3 is 14 residues.

The genes are TRBV2 and TRBJ2-1; possible D gene TRBD2, 5 bases. From germline, CDR1 is SNHLY and CDR2 FYNNEI. V dropped 3 bases and J dropped 9 bases, with 12 bases sitting between them. The CDR3 is made up of 13 amino acids. The DNA for the CDR3 is TGTGCCAGCAGTGAGGACTCGCGGCTTGAGCAGTTCTTC. This encodes CASSEDSRLEQFF.

The genes are TRBV20-1 and TRBJ2-7; D gene ambiguous. Trimming shortened V by 0 bases and J by 4 bases, and 10 bases separated the two germline ends. Germline V gives CDR1 DFQATT, CDR2 SNEGSKA (reference sequence). This CDR3 has 13 residues. The CDR3 loop reads CSARDMASYEQYF. The CDR3 bases are TGCAGTGCTAGAGATATGGCTTCGTACGAGCAGTACTTC.

There are many counts of this clonotype. V gene TRBV12-3 or TRBV12-4 combines with J gene TRBJ1-3; no definite D call. This CDR3 comprises 15 residues. Trimming shortened V by 1 base and J by 0 bases, and 7 bases separated the two germline ends. CDR3 protein: CASSLVDPSGNTIYF. CDR3 sequence (DNA): TGTGCCAGCAGTTTAGTGGACCCCTCTGGAAACACCATATATTTT.

This clonotype has a count of ten or more. This chain joins TRBV24-1 and TRBJ2-3, with TRBD2 identical over 9 bases. The CDR3 consists of 16 residues. V trimming: 5 bases; J trimming: 5 bases; junction bases outside the gene matches: 10. Germline V gives CDR1 KGHDR, CDR2 SFDVKD. This CDR3 is CATSASGLAGRDTQYF. The CDR3 nucleotides are TGTGCCACCAGTGCCTCGGGACTAGCAGGGAGAGATACGCAGTATTTT.

This clonotype was detected a few times. The chain links TRBV7-9 to TRBJ2-3, with TRBD1 matching over 7 bases. Trimming cost V 3 bases and J 2 bases; bases outside gene matches: 8. The germline V gene has CDR1 SEHNR and CDR2 FQNEAQ (reference sequence). The CDR3 is 16 residues long. Written as DNA, the CDR3 is TGTGCCAGCAGCTTGACAGGGCCCAGACACACAGATACGCAGTATTTT. It translates to CASSLTGPRHTDTQYF.

The rearrangement uses TRBV6-1 and TRBJ1-1; D is uncertain. The V end was cut by 4 bases, the J end by 1 base, with 10 bases between. Germline loops: CDR1 MNHNS, CDR2 SASEGT. The CDR3 is 14 amino acids. The CDR3 DNA reads TGTGCCAGCAGTGCCCCCACGGGGAACACTGAAGCTTTCTTT. It codes for CASSAPTGNTEAFF.

This clonotype was seen a few times. This chain joins TRBV12-3 or TRBV12-4 and TRBJ1-6; no clear D. The V end lost 5 bases, the J end lost 7 bases, and 12 bases lay between the germline ends. This CDR3 spans 14 amino acids. The CDR3 DNA reads as TGTGCCAGCAGTCAGACTCTCCTGAATTCACCCCTCCACTTT. Encoded protein: CASSQTLLNSPLHF.

The chain recombines TRBV27 with TRBJ1-1; no definite D call. Trimming stripped 5 bases from V and 0 bases from J, with 13 bases between. This CDR3 region has 15 residues. From germline, CDR1 is MNHEY and CDR2 SMNVEV (reference sequence). CDR3 nucleotides: TGTGCCAGCAGTCCCTCCCGGACGGTGAACACTGAAGCTTTCTTT. Its protein is CASSPSRTVNTEAFF.

This clonotype has more than one count but fewer than ten. As DNA, the CDR3 is TGTGCCACCAGCAGAGAAACAGCCGGGGAGCTGTTTTTT. Its protein product is CATSRETAGELFF. The chain joins TRBV15 to TRBJ2-2; D is ambiguous. The CDR3 contains 13 residues. The germline gives CDR1 LNHNV, CDR2 YYDKDF (reference sequence). V was trimmed by 0 bases and J by 6 bases, leaving 5 bases between them.

V is TRBV5-5 and J is TRBJ1-1; D might be TRBD1 (6 bases). Germline lookup yields CDR1 SGHKS and CDR2 YYEKEE (reference sequence). Trimming removed 5 bases from V and 4 bases from J, with 15 bases in between. CDR3 length: 14 residues. CDR3 DNA: TGTGCCAGCAGGGGGACCACAGGGTCCACTGAAGCTTTCTTT. Its translation: CASRGTTGSTEAFF. Filled out from reference TRBV5-5 and TRBJ1-1, the complete variable domain reads DAGVTQSPTHLIKTRGQQVTLRCSPISGHKSVSWYQQVLGQGPQFIFQYYEKEERGRGNFPDRFSARQFPNYSSELNVNALLLGDSALYLCASRGTTGSTEAFFGQGTRLTVV.

This clonotype was counted many times. J is TRBJ2-7 and V is TRBV5-1, with a possible D match to TRBD1 (5 bases). There are 14 residues in the CDR3. CDR1 is SGHRS and CDR2 is YFSETQ in the germline V gene. V lost 1 base and J lost 3, with 11 bases in between. The CDR3 region has the DNA TGCGCCAGCAGCTTGAATTCAGGGTTCTACGAGCAGTACTTC. Its translation is CASSLNSGFYEQYF.

The chain recombines TRBV4-2 with TRBJ1-6; 7 nucleotides match TRBD1. V was clipped by 3 bases and J by 13 bases; unmatched bases: 6. Germline V lookup: CDR1 LGHNA, CDR2 YNFKEQ. The CDR3 runs 13 residues. The CDR3 DNA is TGTGCCAGCAGCCAGAGACAGGGAGGTCCCCTCCACTTT. It codes for CASSQRQGGPLHF.

This clonotype was observed a handful of times. V is TRBV9 and J is TRBJ2-5; D is perhaps TRBD1 or TRBD2 (7 bases each). In germline, CDR1 is SGDLS, CDR2 YYNGEE. The CDR3 spans 15 residues. Between the trimmed V and J ends, which lost 4 bases and 5 bases, there was a span of 18 bases. CDR3 in DNA: TGTGCCAGCAGCCCAGGGGGGGTCCGGTCCGAGACCCAGTACTTC. It specifies CASSPGGVRSETQYF.

This clonotype was seen more than once but under ten times. V usage is TRBV5-5 and J usage is TRBJ1-1; no definite D call. Looked up from germline, CDR1 is SGHKS and CDR2 is YYEKEE (reference sequence). Trimming removed 4 bases at V and 1 base at J, with 17 bases between. CDR3 size: 16 residues. CDR3 region: CASSLRFGSTNTEAFF. CDR3 DNA: TGTGCCAGCAGCCTACGGTTCGGGTCCACGAACACTGAAGCTTTCTTT.

The chain uses TRBV5-1 and TRBJ2-3; D may correspond to TRBD1 or TRBD2 (5 bases each). V gave up 4 bases and J gave up 2 bases, with 14 bases separating them. CDR3 length: 15 residues. Germline V gives CDR1 SGHRS, CDR2 YFSETQ. CDR3 coding DNA: TGCGCCAGCAGCGCCTACCCGGGGACCACAGATACGCAGTATTTT. Its protein product is CASSAYPGTTDTQYF.

This clonotype was detected many times. V and J are TRBV9 and TRBJ2-1, with D possibly matching TRBD1 (6 bases). The CDR3 is 15 amino acids. V was pared by 0 bases and J by 7 bases, with 14 bases between. Germline loops: CDR1 SGDLS, CDR2 YYNGEE. CDR3 in amino acids: CASSVGTITGNEQFF. DNA of the CDR3: TGTGCCAGCAGCGTAGGTACAATCACAGGGAATGAGCAGTTCTTC.

The genes are TRBV15 and TRBJ1-1; D is possibly TRBD1 (5 bases). Germline-derived CDR1 and CDR2 are LNHNV and YYDKDF (reference sequence). The length of the CDR3 is 15 residues. With 0 bases removed from V and 4 bases from J, the gap between germline ends came to 12 bases. The CDR3 loop reads CATSREWGGTTEAFF. As DNA, the CDR3 is TGTGCCACCAGCAGAGAATGGGGGGGAACCACTGAAGCTTTCTTT.

The chain carries TRBV9 and TRBJ2-1, with TRBD2 identical over 13 bases. Unmatched junction bases numbered 7, after V lost 3 bases and J lost 7 bases. The germline V gene has CDR1 SGDLS and CDR2 YYNGEE. The length of the CDR3 is 16 residues. The CDR3 nucleotides read TGTGCCAGCAGCGCGACTAGCGGGAGGAGGGGAAATGAGCAGTTCTTC. Its protein is CASSATSGRRGNEQFF.

This clonotype showed up just a few times. This chain uses TRBV4-2 with TRBJ2-3, with 9 bases lining up with TRBD2. The ends lost 1 base at V and 2 bases at J; junction bases unmatched: 10. The CDR3 sequence is 18 residues long. The germline gives CDR1 LGHNA, CDR2 YNFKEQ. The CDR3 nucleotides are TGTGCCAGCAGCCAAGGGGGAGCGGGGGGCCCTTACACAGATACGCAGTATTTT. It yields the protein CASSQGGAGGPYTDTQYF.

This clonotype has just one count. The V call is TRBV7-9, the J call TRBJ1-2, with D perhaps matching TRBD1 (6 bases). Trimming removed 2 bases from V and 8 bases from J, with 12 bases in between. Germline loops: CDR1 SEHNR, CDR2 FQNEAQ (reference sequence). The CDR3 runs to 13 residues. The CDR3 is CASSLSQGYGYTF. In nucleotides, the CDR3 is TGTGCCAGCAGCTTATCACAGGGATACGGCTACACCTTC.

The rearrangement uses TRBV7-8 and TRBJ2-1; D possibly matches TRBD1 or TRBD2 (5 bases each). V lost 5 bases, J lost 9 bases, and 23 bases lay in between. The length of the CDR3 is 16 residues. Germline loops: CDR1 SGHVS, CDR2 FQNEAQ. The CDR3 here is CASSLSGTAAIREQFF. In DNA, the CDR3 is TGTGCCAGCAGCCTGTCCGGGACCGCCGCGATCCGTGAGCAGTTCTTC.